This record concerns one T cell receptor beta chain sequence. Its antigen is still unknown. This sample was taken from a study of OX40 agonist ivuxolimab in advanced cancers. Study context: Intravenous ivuxolimab was administered to patients every 2 weeks at 0.01 to 10 mg/kg.

The germline CDR1 and CDR2 sequences are SGHVS and FQNEAQ. The CDR3 totals 14 residues. V was shortened by 5 bases and J by 4 bases, with 14 bases between the two germline ends. Regarding the study as a whole: Among the lowest peripheral clonal expansion occurred in 0.1-3.0 mg/kg partial responders.

Generated by immunoSEQ multiplex PCR, the TCRdb table keeps only in-frame clones and is missing some. Of some 69,000 clones listed, about 89% are singletons. The sequences come from CD4+ or CD8+ T cells sorted from blood, collected in a trial of the OX40 agonist ivuxolimab. The sequence derives from an adult with an advanced solid tumor such as melanoma, head and neck, liver or kidney cancer. The gene calls are TRBV7-8 and TRBJ1-1; weak D call: TRBD1 (6 bases). CDR3 sequence: CASSASTGLTEAFF. Here the CDR3 DNA reads TGTGCCAGCAGCGCCTCCACAGGGCTCACTGAAGCTTTCTTT.